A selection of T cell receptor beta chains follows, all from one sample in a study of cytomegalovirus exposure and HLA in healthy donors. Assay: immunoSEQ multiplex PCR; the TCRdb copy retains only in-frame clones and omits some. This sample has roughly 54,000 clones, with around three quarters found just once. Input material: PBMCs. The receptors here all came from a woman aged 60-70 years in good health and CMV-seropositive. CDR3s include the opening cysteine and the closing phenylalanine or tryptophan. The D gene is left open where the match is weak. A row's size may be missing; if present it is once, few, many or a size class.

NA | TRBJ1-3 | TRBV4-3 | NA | TGCGCCAGCAGCCAAGAGATGGGGGCGCTGCACTCTGGAAACGCCATATATTTT | CASSQEMGALHSGNAIYF
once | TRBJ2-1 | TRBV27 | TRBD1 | TGTGCCAGCAGACAGGGGCGCTACAATGAGCAGTTCTTC | CASRQGRYNEQFF
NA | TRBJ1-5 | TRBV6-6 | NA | TGTGCCAGCAGCCGAACCTCAGGGTCTCAGCCCCAGCATTTT | CASSRTSGSQPQHF
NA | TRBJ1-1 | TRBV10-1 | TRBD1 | TGCGCCAGCAGAAACAGGGGGCCCAAGAACACTGAAGCTTTCTTT | CASRNRGPKNTEAFF
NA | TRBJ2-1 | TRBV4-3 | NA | TGCGCCAGCAGCCAAGATCACAGAACCTCCTACAATGAGCAGTTCTTC | CASSQDHRTSYNEQFF
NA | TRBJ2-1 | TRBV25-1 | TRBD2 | TGTGCCAGCAGTGAATCTTACCGCGGGGGGCAGTTCTTC | CASSESYRGGQFF
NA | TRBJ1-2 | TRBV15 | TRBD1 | TGTGCCACCAGCGGGACAGGGAACTATGGCTACACCTTC | CATSGTGNYGYTF
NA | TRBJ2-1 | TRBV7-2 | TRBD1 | TGTGCCAGCAGCTACTACAGGGGATACGAGCAGTTCTTC | CASSYYRGYEQFF
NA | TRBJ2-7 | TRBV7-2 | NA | TGTGCCAGCAGCTACTCCCCCGGGGGTTACGAGCAGTACTTC | CASSYSPGGYEQYF
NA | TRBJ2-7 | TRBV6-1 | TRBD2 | TGTGCCAGCAGTCGAGCGGGGGGGAATTACGAGCAGTACTTC | CASSRAGGNYEQYF
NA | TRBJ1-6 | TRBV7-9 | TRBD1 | TGTTCCAGCAGCTCCAGGGGGTCCAGTTATTCACCCCTCCACTTT | CSSSSRGSSYSPLHF
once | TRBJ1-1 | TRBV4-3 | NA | TGCGCCAGCAGCCCCCAAGCAATCGGGGGGGCGTACACTGAAGCTTTCTTT | CASSPQAIGGAYTEAFF
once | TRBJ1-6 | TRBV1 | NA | TGCACCAGCAGCCAAATCCAGCGGAGCTCCTATAATTCACCCCTCCACTTT | CTSSQIQRSSYNSPLHF
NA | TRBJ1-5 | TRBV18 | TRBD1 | TGTGCCAGCTCACCGACAGGGCGCAATCAGCCCCAGCATTTT | CASSPTGRNQPQHF
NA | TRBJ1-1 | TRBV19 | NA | TGTGCCAGTAGTGCCTTACAGGGCGCCGGGACTGAAGCTTTCTTT | CASSALQGAGTEAFF
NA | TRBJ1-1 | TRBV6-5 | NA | TGTGCCAGCAGTTACACGGCGGGTTGGGACACTGAAGCTTTCTTT | CASSYTAGWDTEAFF
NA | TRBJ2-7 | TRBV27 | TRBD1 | TGTGCCAGCAGTTCGGCACAGGGGTTGCAAATGGAACAGTACTTC | CASSSAQGLQMEQYF
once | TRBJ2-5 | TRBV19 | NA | TGTGCCAGTAGCCGAAACTCACAAGAGACCCAGTACTTC | CASSRNSQETQYF
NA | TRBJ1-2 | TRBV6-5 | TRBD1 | TGTGCCAGCAGTGGGACAGGGCGGGGCTACACCTTC | CASSGTGRGYTF
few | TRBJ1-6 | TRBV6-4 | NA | TGTTCCAGCAGTGACTCTATTGTGTTTAATTCACCCCTCCACTTT | CSSSDSIVFNSPLHF
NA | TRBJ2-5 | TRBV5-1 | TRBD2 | TGCGCCAGCAGCTCAACGGGAGGCGGTCGAGAGACCCAGTACTTC | CASSSTGGGRETQYF
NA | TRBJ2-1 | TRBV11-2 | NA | TGTGCCAGCAGCTTAGATTCCCGGGATGAGCAGTTCTTC | CASSLDSRDEQFF
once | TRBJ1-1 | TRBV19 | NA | TGTGCCAGTTCCGACAGCCTCACTGAAGCTTTCTTT | CASSDSLTEAFF